One and the same sample provided the 9 T cell receptor beta chains below, sequenced in a study of blood T cells in healthy people across ages. A second PCR of 7 to 11 cycles used a sample-barcoded 5' primer and a J-beta primer mix. Via MiXCR, TCRdb re-called the 5' RACE reads, giving one row per CDR3 protein. The table shows about a million distinct CDR3 sequences, with under 50% occurring only once. Source material: blood. The source is a young man in good health.

The rearrangement links TRBV4-2 to TRBJ2-7; 10 bases fit TRBD1. The germline CDR1 and CDR2 sequences are LGHNA and YNFKEQ. This CDR3 is 15 amino acids long. The ends lost 4 bases at V and 5 bases at J; junction bases unmatched: 8. The CDR3 DNA sequence: TGTGCCAGCAGCCGGACGGGACAGGGGTCCAACGAGCAGTACTTC. Its protein is CASSRTGQGSNEQYF.

V and J are TRBV7-9 and TRBJ1-5; 8 bases are shared with TRBD1. The trim removed 1 base at V and 7 bases at J, leaving 6 bases unmatched. This CDR3 contains 15 residues. Germline V gene data show CDR1 as SEHNR and CDR2 as FQNEAQ (reference sequence). The CDR3 DNA reads as TGTGCCAGCAGCTTAGGGACAGGGTTCCGACAGCCCCAGCATTTT. Protein sequence: CASSLGTGFRQPQHF.

In this sample, this clonotype turned up once. A read error may be the cause here, since a much bigger clone is one base away. The chain joins TRBV5-1 to TRBJ2-6, with D unclear. The CDR3 spans 14 residues. With 4 bases removed from V and 2 bases from J, the gap between germline ends came to 7 bases. Germline CDR1 SGHRS, CDR2 YFSETQ. The CDR3 nucleotides are TGCGCCAGCAGCGTGGAGACTGGGGCCAACGTCCTGACTTTC. This gives the protein CASSVETGANVLTF.

Only a few counts were recorded for this clonotype. This chain joins TRBV25-1 and TRBJ1-5; unclear D gene. CDR3 length equals 13 residues. Between the trimmed V and J ends, which lost 2 bases and 3 bases, there was a span of 5 bases. In germline, CDR1 is MGHDK, CDR2 SYGVNS. Here the CDR3 reads CASSEQDNQPQHF. Written as DNA, the CDR3 is TGTGCCAGCAGTGAACAGGACAATCAGCCCCAGCATTTT.

The rearrangement links TRBV20-1 to TRBJ1-5, with TRBD1 as a possible D gene (6 bases). CDR3 length equals 14 residues. The V and J ends lost 6 bases and 5 bases respectively, with 17 bases between them. The germline V gene has CDR1 DFQATT and CDR2 SNEGSKA (reference sequence). CDR3 sequence: CSAVTGFRDQPQHF. CDR3 DNA sequence: TGCAGTGCGGTCACAGGGTTCAGGGATCAGCCCCAGCATTTT.

This chain links TRBV7-9 with TRBJ2-1, with TRBD2 matching over 7 bases. Germline V CDR1 and CDR2: SEHNR, FQNEAQ (reference sequence). The V gene end was trimmed by 5 bases and the J gene end by 6 bases; junction bases not matched to a gene: 22. The CDR3 contains 19 residues. The CDR3 coding sequence is TGTGCCAGCAGCCTACTTCCTTTTGTTGGGCGACGCGGGGGCAATGAGCAGTTCTTC. Translation: CASSLLPFVGRRGGNEQFF.

The chain employs TRBV20-1 and TRBJ1-4; D might be TRBD1 (5 bases). The germline CDR1 and CDR2 sequences are DFQATT and SNEGSKA (reference sequence). CDR3 length: 14 residues. V was cut by 0 bases and J by 8 bases, with 13 bases left in between. The CDR3 nucleotides are TGCAGTGCTAGAGATCAGGGTTGGAGCGAAAAACTGTTTTTT. Amino acid sequence: CSARDQGWSEKLFF.

The V call is TRBV5-1, the J call TRBJ1-1, with D possibly TRBD1 on 5 matching bases. The CDR3 totals 14 residues. Germline V gene sequence: CDR1 SGHRS, CDR2 YFSETQ. V lost 4 bases, J lost 11 bases, and 21 bases lay in between. DNA for the CDR3: TGCGCCAGCAGCCGGGACCTCCCTCCCAGTATGGCTTTCTTT. This encodes CASSRDLPPSMAFF.

This clonotype was found a few times. The chain has TRBV24-1 and TRBJ2-3; the D is unclear. This CDR3 has 12 residues. Trimming cost V 6 bases and J 0 bases, with 3 bases left between them. CDR1 is KGHDR and CDR2 is SFDVKD in the germline V gene. CDR3 DNA: TGTGCCACCAGTATGAGCACAGATACGCAGTATTTT. The encoded protein is CATSMSTDTQYF.